One T cell receptor beta chain is described in this entry. Unmatched junction bases numbered 11, after V lost 4 bases and J lost 4 bases. Germline-derived CDR1 and CDR2 are SGHRS and YFSETQ. The CDR3 sequence is 16 residues long. Sequencing used immunoSEQ multiplex PCR; TCRdb keeps in-frame clones, though not all of them. Of 75,000 or so clones in the sample, about 84% were seen once. PBMCs were not maintained or expanded in culture before analysis. These data come from a study of neoadjuvant anti-PD-1 for oral cavity cancer. Whole-study context: Non-progressing patients received a fourth nivolumab dose near day 43, then surgery on days 50-56.

This receptor was obtained from a person between 35 and 79 years old with oral cavity squamous cell carcinoma. V and J are TRBV5-1 and TRBJ2-5, with 9 bases matching TRBD1. Specimen: PBMCs, collected before nivolumab (anti-PD-1) treatment. The CDR3 nucleotides read TGCGCCAGCAGCCCCAATGACGGGACAGGGTTAGAGACCCAGTACTTC. Its protein product is CASSPNDGTGLETQYF.